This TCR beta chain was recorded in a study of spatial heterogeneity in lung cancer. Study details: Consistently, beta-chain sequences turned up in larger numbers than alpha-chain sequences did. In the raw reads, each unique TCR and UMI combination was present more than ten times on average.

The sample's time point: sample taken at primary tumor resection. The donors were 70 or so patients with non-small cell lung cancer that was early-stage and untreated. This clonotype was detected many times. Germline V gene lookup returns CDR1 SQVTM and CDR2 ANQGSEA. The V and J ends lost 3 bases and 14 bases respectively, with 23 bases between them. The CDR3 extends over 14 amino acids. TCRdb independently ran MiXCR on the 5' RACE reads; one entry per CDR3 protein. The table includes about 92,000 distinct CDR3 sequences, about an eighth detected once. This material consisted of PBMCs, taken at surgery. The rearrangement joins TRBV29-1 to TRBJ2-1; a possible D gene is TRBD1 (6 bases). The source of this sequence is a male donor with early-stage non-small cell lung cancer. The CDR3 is CSVEFQGIRNLEFF. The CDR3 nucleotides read TGCAGCGTTGAGTTCCAGGGGATTCGAAATCTAGAGTTCTTC.